This record covers a single TCR beta chain. Germline values: CDR1 SEHNR, CDR2 FQNEAQ (reference sequence). CDR3 length equals 17 residues. V dropped 5 bases and J dropped 0 bases, with 14 bases sitting between them. Clones were sequenced by immunoSEQ multiplex PCR, and TCRdb holds only the in-frame ones, with some missing. Among 50,000 to 70,000 clones, under 95% were seen once, and the ten largest hold about 0.36%. These data come from a study of CD4 T cells in relation to SARS-CoV-2 and coronaviruses. The receptor comes from an adult with COVID-19. Input material: naive CD4+ T cells from PBMCs. Subset given: naive CD4+ T cells isolated by negative enrichment. The chain has TRBV7-9 and TRBJ2-6; D gene unclear. The CDR3 DNA follows: TGTGCCAGCAGCCCCCTGCAGTTTTTCTCTGGGGCCAACGTCCTGACTTTC. Its protein is CASSPLQFFSGANVLTF.